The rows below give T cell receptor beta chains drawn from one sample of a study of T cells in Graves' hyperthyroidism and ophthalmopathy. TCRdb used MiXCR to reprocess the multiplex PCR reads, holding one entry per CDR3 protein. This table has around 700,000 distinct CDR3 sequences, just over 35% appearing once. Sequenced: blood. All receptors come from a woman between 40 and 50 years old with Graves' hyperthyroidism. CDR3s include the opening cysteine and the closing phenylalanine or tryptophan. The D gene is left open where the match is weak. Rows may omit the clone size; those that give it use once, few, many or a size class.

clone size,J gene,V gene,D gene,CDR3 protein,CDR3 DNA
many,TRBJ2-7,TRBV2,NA,CASNDPVRLYEQYF,TGTGCCAGCAACGACCCGGTTCGGCTCTACGAGCAGTACTTC
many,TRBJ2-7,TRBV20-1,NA,CSAREGDEQYF,TGCAGTGCTAGAGAAGGGGACGAGCAGTACTTC
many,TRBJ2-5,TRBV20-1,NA,CSASEGRSGSETQYF,TGCAGTGCTAGCGAAGGGCGGAGTGGGTCCGAGACCCAGTACTTC
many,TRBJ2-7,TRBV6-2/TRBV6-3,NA,CASSEPYEQYF,TGTGCCAGCAGTGAGCCCTACGAGCAGTACTTC
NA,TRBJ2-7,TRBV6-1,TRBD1,CASSPPSRGPYEQYF,TGTGCCAGCTCACCACCGTCCAGGGGGCCCTACGAGCAGTACTTC
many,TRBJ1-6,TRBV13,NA,CASAIAKGINSPLHF,TGTGCCAGCGCGATAGCCAAGGGGATCAATTCACCCCTCCACTTT
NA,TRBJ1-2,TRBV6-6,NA,CASSRTLGEGGYTF,TGTGCCAGCAGCCGGACCCTGGGGGAGGGTGGCTACACCTTC
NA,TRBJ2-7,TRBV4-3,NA,CASSQETWGYEQYF,TGCGCCAGCAGCCAAGAGACCTGGGGCTACGAGCAGTACTTC
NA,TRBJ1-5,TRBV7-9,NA,CASSEFSNQPQHF,TGTGCCAGCAGCGAATTTAGCAATCAGCCCCAGCATTTT
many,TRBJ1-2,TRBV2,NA,CASSVRRDHPVGYTF,TGTGCCAGCAGTGTGAGGCGAGACCACCCCGTAGGCTACACCTTC
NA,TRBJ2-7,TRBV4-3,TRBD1,CASSQDGGRGRSHEQYF,TGCGCCAGCAGCCAAGATGGAGGCAGGGGGCGCTCCCACGAGCAGTACTTC